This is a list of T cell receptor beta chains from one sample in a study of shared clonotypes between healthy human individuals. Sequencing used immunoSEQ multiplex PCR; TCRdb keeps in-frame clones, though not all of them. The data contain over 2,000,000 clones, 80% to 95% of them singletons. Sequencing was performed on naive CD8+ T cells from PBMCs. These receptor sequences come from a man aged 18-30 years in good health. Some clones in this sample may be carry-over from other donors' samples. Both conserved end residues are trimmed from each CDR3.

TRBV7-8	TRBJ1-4	ASSLSLRGSTNEKLF
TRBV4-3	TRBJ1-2	ASSRATGSKGYT
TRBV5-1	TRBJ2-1	ASSLALAGPSYNEQF
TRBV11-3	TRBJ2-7	ASSFDRTYEQY
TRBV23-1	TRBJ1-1	ASSQLAQPPAEAF
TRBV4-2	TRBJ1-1	ASTPGNTEAF
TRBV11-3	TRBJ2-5	ASSLGREARQETQY
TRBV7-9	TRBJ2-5	ASSQQGYQETQY
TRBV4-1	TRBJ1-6	ASSQGTPPMGQDNSPLH
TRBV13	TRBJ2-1	ASSSKYFFNNEQF
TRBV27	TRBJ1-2	ASSRGTKGIYGYT
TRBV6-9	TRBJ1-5	ASRTGDNQPQH
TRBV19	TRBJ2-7	ASSLTQGGFYEQY
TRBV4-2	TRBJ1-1	ASSQRDGTNTEAF
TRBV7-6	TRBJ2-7	ASNSLGTVSTYEQY
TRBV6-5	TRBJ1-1	ASSQRQGSTEAF
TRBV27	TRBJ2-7	ASSLRSGRYEQY
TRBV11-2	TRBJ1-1	ASSPPVWNTEAF
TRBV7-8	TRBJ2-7	ASSYPAVDEQY
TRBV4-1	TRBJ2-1	ASSQILASEQF
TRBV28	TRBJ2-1	ASSLFAGPLDNEQF
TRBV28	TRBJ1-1	ASSSDRDRVYNPEAF
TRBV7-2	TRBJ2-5	ASSLARGGGETQY
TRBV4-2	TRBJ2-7	ASSQSFVYEQY
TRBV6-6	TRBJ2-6	ASSPRTGAGANVLT
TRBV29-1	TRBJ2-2	SALGDRGDGELF
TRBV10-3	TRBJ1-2	AIRGVEGPNYGYT
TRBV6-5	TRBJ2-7	ASSGGRKNEQY
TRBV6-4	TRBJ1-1	ASSLYRDTEAF
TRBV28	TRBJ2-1	ASSFLAGNNEQF
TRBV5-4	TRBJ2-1	ASSLVGGREQF
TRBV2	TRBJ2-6	ASSARDRTISGANVLT
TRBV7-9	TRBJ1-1	ASSLGWKETTEAF
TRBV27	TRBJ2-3	ASSAYPGLAATDTQY
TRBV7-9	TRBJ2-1	ASSLAGSGIRNEQF
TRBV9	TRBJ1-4	ASSGGLGNEKLF
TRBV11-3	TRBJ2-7	ASSKQGYEQY
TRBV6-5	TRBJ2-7	ASSIRDGPYEQY
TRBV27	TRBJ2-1	ASSTVSSYNEQF
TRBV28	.	ASSLMGASYEQY
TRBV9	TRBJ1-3	ASSVGGWGSGNTIY
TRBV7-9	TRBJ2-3	ASRYSSGSEADTQY
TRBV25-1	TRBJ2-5	ASSNQETQY
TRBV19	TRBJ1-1	ASSIAGQGHTEAF
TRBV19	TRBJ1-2	ASEQGGALGYT
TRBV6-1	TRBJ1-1	ASSHRGLNTEAF
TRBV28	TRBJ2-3	ASSLLAGDVTDTQY
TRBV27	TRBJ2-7	ASRLAVSSYEQY
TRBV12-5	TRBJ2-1	ASGLSPDEQF
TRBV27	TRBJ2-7	ASSSWSGSEQY
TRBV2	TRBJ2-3	ASASGDTSTDTQY
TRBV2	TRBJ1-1	ASSEWAGMNTEAF
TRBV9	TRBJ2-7	ASSLGQWAGEGYEQY
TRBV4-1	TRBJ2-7	ASSQDHSGVYEQY
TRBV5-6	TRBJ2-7	ASSLAGIYEQY